This T cell receptor beta chain came from a study of blood T cell repertoires in COVID-19. Produced via immunoSEQ multiplex PCR; TCRdb's table is partial and in-frame only. This repertoire shows about 400,000 clones, about 90% found once; its top ten account for 1.9%. The CDR3 is made up of 16 amino acids. CDR1 and CDR2 from the germline V gene are MDHEN and SYDVKM. V trimming: 4 bases; J trimming: 4 bases; junction bases outside the gene matches: 12. The material sequenced was PBMCs or T cells enriched from blood (not recorded which). The clonotype originates from a man aged 40-50 years in a cohort exposed to, infected with or recovered from COVID-19 (not recorded which). The V call is TRBV28, the J call TRBJ1-1; 7 bases line up with TRBD1. This CDR3 is CASSSRQGYPGTEAFF. In nucleotides, the CDR3 is TGTGCCAGCAGTTCCCGACAGGGTTATCCCGGCACTGAAGCTTTCTTT.